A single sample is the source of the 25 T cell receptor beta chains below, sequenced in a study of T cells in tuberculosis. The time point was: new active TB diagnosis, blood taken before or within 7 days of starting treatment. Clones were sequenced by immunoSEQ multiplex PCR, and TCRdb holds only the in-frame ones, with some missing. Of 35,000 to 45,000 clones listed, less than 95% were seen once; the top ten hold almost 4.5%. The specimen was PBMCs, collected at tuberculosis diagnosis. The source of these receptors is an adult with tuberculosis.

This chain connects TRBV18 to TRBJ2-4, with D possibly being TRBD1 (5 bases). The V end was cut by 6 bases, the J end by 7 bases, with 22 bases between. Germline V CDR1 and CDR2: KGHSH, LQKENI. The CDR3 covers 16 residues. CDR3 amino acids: CASSSLAPAGKNIQYF. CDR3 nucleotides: TGTGCCAGCTCCTCCCTCGCCCCCGCAGGGAAGAACATTCAGTACTTC.

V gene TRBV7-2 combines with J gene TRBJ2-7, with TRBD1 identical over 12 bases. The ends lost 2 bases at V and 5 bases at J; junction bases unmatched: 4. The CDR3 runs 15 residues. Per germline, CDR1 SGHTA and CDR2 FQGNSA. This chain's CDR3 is CASSLLRDRGHEQYF. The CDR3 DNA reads TGTGCCAGCAGCTTACTCAGGGACAGGGGGCACGAGCAGTACTTC.

The DNA for the CDR3 is TGTGCCAGCTCACCACCAGGGGGCACTGAAGCTTTCTTT. It translates to CASSPPGGTEAFF. The chain is built from TRBV18 and TRBJ1-1, with D possibly being TRBD1 (6 bases). Per germline, CDR1 KGHSH and CDR2 LQKENI. V dropped 0 bases and J dropped 4 bases, with 6 bases sitting between them. CDR3 size: 13 residues.

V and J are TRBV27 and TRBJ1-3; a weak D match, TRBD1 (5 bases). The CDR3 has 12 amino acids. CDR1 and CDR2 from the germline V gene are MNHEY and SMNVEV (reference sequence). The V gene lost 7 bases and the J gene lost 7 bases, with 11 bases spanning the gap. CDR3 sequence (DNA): TGTGCCAGCACCCCGGGGGGGAACACCATATATTTT. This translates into CASTPGGNTIYF.

The CDR3 DNA is TGTGCCAGCAGCTTCGGTAGGGACAGGGGTACCGGGGAGCTGTTTTTT. Encoded protein: CASSFGRDRGTGELFF. This chain uses TRBV7-9 with TRBJ2-2; 10 bases align to TRBD1. Germline V lookup: CDR1 SEHNR, CDR2 FQNEAQ (reference sequence). This CDR3 comprises 16 residues. The V and J ends lost 3 bases and 5 bases, in that order; junction bases with no gene match: 6.

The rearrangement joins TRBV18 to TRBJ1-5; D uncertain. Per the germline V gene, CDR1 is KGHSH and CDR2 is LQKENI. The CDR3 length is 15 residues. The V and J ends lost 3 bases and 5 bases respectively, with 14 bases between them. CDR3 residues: CASSPPGPRDQPQHF. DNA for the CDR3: TGTGCCAGCTCACCCCCTGGACCGCGGGATCAGCCCCAGCATTTT.

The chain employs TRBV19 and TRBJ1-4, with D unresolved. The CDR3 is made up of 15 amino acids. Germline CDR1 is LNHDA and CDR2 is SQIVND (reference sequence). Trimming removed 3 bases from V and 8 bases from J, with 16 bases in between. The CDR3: CASSIRVGNQEKLFF. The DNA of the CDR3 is TGTGCCAGTAGTATTCGGGTCGGGAATCAGGAAAAACTGTTTTTT.

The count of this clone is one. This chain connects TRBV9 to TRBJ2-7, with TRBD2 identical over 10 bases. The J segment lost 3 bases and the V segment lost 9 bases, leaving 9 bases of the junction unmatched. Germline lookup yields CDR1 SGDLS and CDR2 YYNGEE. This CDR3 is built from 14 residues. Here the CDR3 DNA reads TGTGCCACAGCGGGGGGGACATCCGACTACGAGCAGTACTTC. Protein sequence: CATAGGTSDYEQYF.

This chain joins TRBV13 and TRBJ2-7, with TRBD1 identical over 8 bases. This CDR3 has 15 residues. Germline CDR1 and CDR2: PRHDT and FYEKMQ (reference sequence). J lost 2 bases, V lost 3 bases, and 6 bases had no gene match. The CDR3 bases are TGTGCCAGCAGCTTTCGACAGGGGTCAACCTACGAGCAGTACTTC. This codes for CASSFRQGSTYEQYF.

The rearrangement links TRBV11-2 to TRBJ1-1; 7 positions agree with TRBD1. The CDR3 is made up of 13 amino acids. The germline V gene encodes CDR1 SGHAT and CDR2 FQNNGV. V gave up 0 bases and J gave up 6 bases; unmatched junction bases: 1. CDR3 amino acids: CASSLEGTAEAFF. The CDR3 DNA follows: TGTGCCAGCAGCTTAGAAGGGACAGCTGAAGCTTTCTTT.

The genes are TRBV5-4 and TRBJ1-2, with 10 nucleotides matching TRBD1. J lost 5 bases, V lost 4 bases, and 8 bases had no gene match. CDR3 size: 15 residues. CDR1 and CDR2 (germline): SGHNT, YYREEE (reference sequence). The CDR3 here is CASSPGTGDLYGYTF. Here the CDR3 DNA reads TGTGCCAGCAGCCCCGGGACAGGGGATTTATATGGCTACACCTTC.

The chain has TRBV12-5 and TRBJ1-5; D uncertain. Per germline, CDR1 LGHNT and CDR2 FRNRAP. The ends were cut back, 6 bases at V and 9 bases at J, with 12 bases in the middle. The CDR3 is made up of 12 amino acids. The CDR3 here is CASGADLRPQHF. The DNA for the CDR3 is TGTGCTAGTGGGGCCGACTTACGGCCCCAGCATTTT.

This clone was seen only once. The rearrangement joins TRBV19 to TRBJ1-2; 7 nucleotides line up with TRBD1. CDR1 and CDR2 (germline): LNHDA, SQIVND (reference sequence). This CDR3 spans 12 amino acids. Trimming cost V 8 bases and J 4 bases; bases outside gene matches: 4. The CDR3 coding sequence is TGTGCCAGTGATCCAGGGGGCTATGGCTACACCTTC. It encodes CASDPGGYGYTF.

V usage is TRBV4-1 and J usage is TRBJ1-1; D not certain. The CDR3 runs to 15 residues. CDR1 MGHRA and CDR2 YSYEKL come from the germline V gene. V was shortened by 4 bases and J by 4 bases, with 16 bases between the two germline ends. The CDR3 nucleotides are TGCGCCAGCAGCCCGCCCTACGAGGGAGGCACTGAAGCTTTCTTT. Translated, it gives CASSPPYEGGTEAFF.

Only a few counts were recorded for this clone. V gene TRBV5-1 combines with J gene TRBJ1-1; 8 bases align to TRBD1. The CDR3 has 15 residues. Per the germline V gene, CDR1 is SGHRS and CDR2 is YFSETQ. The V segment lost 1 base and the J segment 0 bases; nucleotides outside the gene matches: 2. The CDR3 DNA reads TGCGCCAGCAGCTTGTCAGGGGGCATGAACACTGAAGCTTTCTTT. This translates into CASSLSGGMNTEAFF. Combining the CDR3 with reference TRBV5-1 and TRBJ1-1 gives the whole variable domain KAGVTQTPRYLIKTRGQQVTLSCSPISGHRSVSWYQQTPGQGLQFLFEYFSETQRNKGNFPGRFSGRQFSNSRSEMNVSTLELGDSALYLCASSLSGGMNTEAFFGQGTRLTVV.

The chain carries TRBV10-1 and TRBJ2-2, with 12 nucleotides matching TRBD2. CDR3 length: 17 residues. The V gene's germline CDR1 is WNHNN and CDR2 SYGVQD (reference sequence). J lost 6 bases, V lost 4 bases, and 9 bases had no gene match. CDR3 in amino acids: CASSGETSGGVPGELFF. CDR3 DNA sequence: TGCGCCAGCAGTGGGGAGACTAGCGGGGGAGTTCCCGGGGAGCTGTTTTTT.

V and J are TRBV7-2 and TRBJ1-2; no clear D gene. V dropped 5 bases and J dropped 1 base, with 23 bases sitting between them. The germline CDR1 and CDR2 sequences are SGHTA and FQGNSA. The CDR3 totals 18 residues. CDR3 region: CASSSLAYGNIDNYGYTF. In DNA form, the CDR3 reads TGTGCCAGCAGCAGCTTGGCCTACGGGAATATTGATAACTATGGCTACACCTTC.

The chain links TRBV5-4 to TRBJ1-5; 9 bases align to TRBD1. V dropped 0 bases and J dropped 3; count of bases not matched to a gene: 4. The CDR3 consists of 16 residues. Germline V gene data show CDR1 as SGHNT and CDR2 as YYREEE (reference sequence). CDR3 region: CASSLGGQGSNQPQHF. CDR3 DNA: TGTGCCAGCAGCTTGGGGGGACAGGGCTCCAATCAGCCCCAGCATTTT.

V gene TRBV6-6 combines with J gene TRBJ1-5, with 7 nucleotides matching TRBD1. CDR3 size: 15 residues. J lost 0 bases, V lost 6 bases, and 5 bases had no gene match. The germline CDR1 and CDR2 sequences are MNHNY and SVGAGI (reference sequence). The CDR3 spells CASSLDRDSNQPQHF. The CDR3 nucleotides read TGTGCCAGCAGCCTCGACAGGGATAGCAATCAGCCCCAGCATTTT.

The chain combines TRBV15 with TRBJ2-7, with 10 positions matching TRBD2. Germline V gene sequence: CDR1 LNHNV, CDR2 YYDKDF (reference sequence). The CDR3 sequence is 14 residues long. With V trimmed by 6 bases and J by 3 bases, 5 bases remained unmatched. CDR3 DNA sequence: TGTGCCACCAGTCGACTAGCGGGCGGCTACGAGCAGTACTTC. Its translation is CATSRLAGGYEQYF.

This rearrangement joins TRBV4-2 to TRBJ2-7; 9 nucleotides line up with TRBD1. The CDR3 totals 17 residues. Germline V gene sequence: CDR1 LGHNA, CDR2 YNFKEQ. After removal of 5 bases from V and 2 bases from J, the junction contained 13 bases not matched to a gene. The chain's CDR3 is CASSNRQGERSTYEQYF. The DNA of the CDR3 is TGTGCCAGCAGCAACCGACAGGGGGAACGCTCTACCTACGAGCAGTACTTC.

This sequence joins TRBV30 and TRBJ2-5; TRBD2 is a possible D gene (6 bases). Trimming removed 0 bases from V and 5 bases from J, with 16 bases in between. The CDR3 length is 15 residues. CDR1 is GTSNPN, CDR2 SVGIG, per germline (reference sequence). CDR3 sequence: CAWSVSRGFEETQYF. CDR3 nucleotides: TGTGCCTGGAGTGTATCCCGGGGGTTCGAGGAGACCCAGTACTTC.

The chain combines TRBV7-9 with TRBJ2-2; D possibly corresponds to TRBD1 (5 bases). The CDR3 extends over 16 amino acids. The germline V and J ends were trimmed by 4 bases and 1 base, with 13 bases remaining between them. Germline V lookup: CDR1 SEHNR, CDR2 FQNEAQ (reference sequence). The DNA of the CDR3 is TGTGCCAGCAGCTACCAGGGCCAGCTGAACACCGGGGAGCTGTTTTTT. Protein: CASSYQGQLNTGELFF.

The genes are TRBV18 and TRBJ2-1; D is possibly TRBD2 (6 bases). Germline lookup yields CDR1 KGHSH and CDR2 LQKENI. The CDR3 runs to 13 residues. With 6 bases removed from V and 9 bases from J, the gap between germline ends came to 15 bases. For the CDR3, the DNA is TGTGCCAGCTCCACGACGACTAGTTTTGAGCAGTTCTTC. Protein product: CASSTTTSFEQFF.

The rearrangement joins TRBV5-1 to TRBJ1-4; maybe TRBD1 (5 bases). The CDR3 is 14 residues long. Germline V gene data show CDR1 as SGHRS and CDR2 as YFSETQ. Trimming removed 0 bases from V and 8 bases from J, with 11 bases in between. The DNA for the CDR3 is TGCGCCAGCAGCTTGGGAGGGGCGGGGGAAAAACTGTTTTTT. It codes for CASSLGGAGEKLFF.